This T cell receptor beta chain comes out of a study of blood T cell repertoires in COVID-19. Overall study context: Whether acute or convalescent, the COVID-19 samples came from the United States, Italy and Spain.

In germline, CDR1 is KGHSH, CDR2 LQKENI. The CDR3 runs to 13 residues. V was shortened by 6 bases and J by 4 bases, with 10 bases between the two germline ends. Libraries were prepared by immunoSEQ multiplex PCR; TCRdb keeps only in-frame clonotypes and omits some of them. This table has 70,000 to 85,000 clones, approximately 78% appearing once. This clonotype was sampled from a human donor in a cohort sampled during active COVID-19. The V call is TRBV18, the J call TRBJ1-5; maybe TRBD1 (5 bases). What was sequenced was peripheral blood. For the CDR3, the DNA is TGTGCCAGCTCGACCCGGGGGAATCAGCCCCAGCATTTT. Protein: CASSTRGNQPQHF.